This entry lists 19 T cell receptor beta chains sequenced from one sample in a study of blood T cell repertoires in COVID-19. Assay: immunoSEQ multiplex PCR; the TCRdb copy retains only in-frame clones and omits some. The sample contains about 40,000 clones, approximately 83% of which appear only once. The sequenced sample was peripheral blood. The source of these receptors is a woman aged 55-70 years with acute or convalescent COVID-19.

This rearrangement joins TRBV9 to TRBJ1-1; 8 bases line up with TRBD1. Germline values: CDR1 SGDLS, CDR2 YYNGEE. CDR3 length: 15 amino acids. The V segment lost 5 bases and the J segment 1 base; nucleotides outside the gene matches: 7. CDR3 amino acids: CASRAGGNQNTEAFF. CDR3 sequence (DNA): TGTGCCAGCAGGGCAGGGGGCAATCAGAACACTGAAGCTTTCTTT.

This chain joins TRBV7-8 and TRBJ2-7; D unclear. This CDR3 is built from 14 residues. The germline gives CDR1 SGHVS, CDR2 FQNEAQ. The V end lost 1 base, the J end lost 1 base, and 8 bases lay between the germline ends. Here the CDR3 reads CASSLGAISYEQYF. The CDR3 DNA reads TGTGCCAGCAGCTTAGGGGCTATTTCCTACGAGCAGTACTTC.

This clone was seen more than once but under ten times. This chain links TRBV6-1 with TRBJ1-1; D gene unclear. This CDR3 comprises 14 residues. Germline lookup yields CDR1 MNHNS and CDR2 SASEGT. Trimming removed 3 bases at V and 4 bases at J, with 12 bases between. The CDR3 bases are TGTGCCAGCAGTGACCCCATAGAGATCACTGAAGCTTTCTTT. It encodes CASSDPIEITEAFF.

V gene TRBV7-3 combines with J gene TRBJ1-1; D may be TRBD1 (6 bases). Between the trimmed V and J ends, which lost 5 bases and 1 base, there was a span of 14 bases. The length of the CDR3 is 15 residues. Germline assignment: CDR1 SGHTA and CDR2 FQGTGA. The CDR3 is CASSPSGAGNTEAFF. The CDR3 DNA reads as TGTGCCAGCAGCCCATCAGGGGCTGGGAACACTGAAGCTTTCTTT.

This clone appeared once. The chain recombines TRBV11-2 with TRBJ1-5, with D possibly being TRBD1 (5 bases). The CDR3 runs 15 residues. Trimming took 5 bases from V and 1 from J, leaving 12 bases between them. Germline lookup yields CDR1 SGHAT and CDR2 FQNNGV. CDR3 coding DNA: TGTGCCAGCAGCCCGGGGGGGGTGAGCAATCAGCCCCAGCATTTT. It specifies CASSPGGVSNQPQHF.

The chain has TRBV9 and TRBJ1-2; 7 nucleotides match TRBD1. V trimming: 3 bases; J trimming: 4 bases; junction bases outside the gene matches: 3. The CDR3 spans 13 residues. The V gene's germline CDR1 is SGDLS and CDR2 YYNGEE. The CDR3 protein is CASSAGQPYGYTF. The CDR3 nucleotides read TGTGCCAGCAGCGCGGGACAGCCCTATGGCTACACCTTC.

This clone was counted only a few times. The chain is built from TRBV9 and TRBJ1-1; D not certain. The V end lost 2 bases, the J end lost 4 bases, and 12 bases lay between the germline ends. This CDR3 comprises 14 residues. Germline V CDR1 and CDR2: SGDLS, YYNGEE. The CDR3 protein is CASSVTSGFTEAFF. The CDR3 coding sequence is TGTGCCAGCAGCGTCACGTCGGGGTTCACTGAAGCTTTCTTT. The full variable domain, rest sourced from reference TRBV9 and TRBJ1-1, is DSGVTQTPKHLITATGQRVTLRCSPRSGDLSVYWYQQSLDQGLQFLIQYYNGEERAKGNILERFSAQQFPDLHSELNLSSLELGDSALYFCASSVTSGFTEAFFGQGTRLTVV.

The V gene is TRBV19, the J gene TRBJ1-2; possible D gene TRBD1, 5 bases. Germline CDR1 reads LNHDA; CDR2 reads SQIVND (reference sequence). This CDR3 contains 17 residues. V was clipped by 5 bases and J by 8 bases, with 27 bases between them. The CDR3 loop is CASSGWRGLNPMEGYTF. CDR3 in DNA: TGTGCCAGTAGTGGTTGGAGGGGCCTAAACCCCATGGAAGGCTACACCTTC.

The CDR3 protein is CASSQAERLTNNEQFF. The CDR3, as DNA: TGCGCCAGCAGCCAAGCGGAGCGGTTAACTAACAATGAGCAGTTCTTC. The chain links TRBV4-1 to TRBJ2-1; possibly TRBD2 for D (5 bases). Trimming removed 1 base at V and 5 bases at J, with 15 bases between. CDR1 is MGHRA, CDR2 YSYEKL, per germline. The CDR3 loop spans 16 amino acids.

The chain uses TRBV7-2 and TRBJ2-5, with 7 bases identical to TRBD2. The CDR3 runs to 16 residues. The V segment lost 4 bases and the J segment 0 bases; nucleotides outside the gene matches: 8. The germline V gene has CDR1 SGHTA and CDR2 FQGNSA. The CDR3 loop is CASSSHGGGDQETQYF. The CDR3 DNA sequence: TGTGCCAGCAGCTCCCACGGTGGGGGGGACCAAGAGACCCAGTACTTC.

This chain joins TRBV27 and TRBJ2-7, with 7 bases matching TRBD1. The trim removed 3 bases at V and 2 bases at J, leaving 4 bases unmatched. Germline CDR1 reads MNHEY; CDR2 reads SMNVEV (reference sequence). CDR3 length: 14 residues. The CDR3 coding sequence is TGTGCCAGCAGTTTGCGACAGGGCCCCTACGAGCAGTACTTC. Protein product: CASSLRQGPYEQYF.

The chain combines TRBV7-8 with TRBJ2-7; D is undetermined. Germline V gene sequence: CDR1 SGHVS, CDR2 FQNEAQ. The CDR3 runs to 14 residues. V was clipped by 2 bases and J by 0 bases, with 8 bases between them. The CDR3 loop is CASSLTSSSYEQYF. As DNA, the CDR3 is TGTGCCAGCAGCTTAACGTCCAGCTCCTACGAGCAGTACTTC.

The V and J genes are TRBV5-1 and TRBJ2-1; a possible D gene is TRBD1 (6 bases). Trimming removed 4 bases from V and 4 bases from J, with 15 bases in between. This CDR3 comprises 15 residues. Germline loops: CDR1 SGHRS, CDR2 YFSETQ. CDR3 protein: CASSTGQSSYNEQFF. CDR3 bases: TGCGCCAGCAGCACCGGACAGAGCTCGTACAATGAGCAGTTCTTC.

This clone was observed a single time. The V and J genes are TRBV2 and TRBJ1-1; D is ambiguous. Trimming shortened V by 6 bases and J by 4 bases, and 12 bases separated the two germline ends. This CDR3 contains 13 residues. Looked up from germline, CDR1 is SNHLY and CDR2 is FYNNEI. This CDR3 is CASSSQWATEAFF. CDR3 nucleotides: TGTGCCAGCAGCTCACAATGGGCCACTGAAGCTTTCTTT.

This chain joins TRBV18 and TRBJ1-1, with 9 bases identical to TRBD1. The trim removed 3 bases at V and 4 bases at J, leaving 6 bases unmatched. Looked up from germline, CDR1 is KGHSH and CDR2 is LQKENI. CDR3 length equals 15 residues. CDR3 DNA: TGTGCCAGCTCACCCGAACAGGGGGCGGGCACTGAAGCTTTCTTT. This gives the protein CASSPEQGAGTEAFF.

J is TRBJ1-2 and V is TRBV30, with D perhaps matching TRBD1 (6 bases). The V and J ends lost 4 bases and 8 bases respectively, with 17 bases between them. Germline CDR1 is GTSNPN and CDR2 is SVGIG (reference sequence). The CDR3 runs 13 residues. Here the CDR3 reads CAWTLTGFVGYTF. In nucleotides, the CDR3 is TGTGCCTGGACCCTTACAGGGTTCGTGGGCTACACCTTC. The whole variable domain, remainder taken from reference TRBV30 and TRBJ1-2, is SQTIHQWPATLVQPVGSPLSLECTVEGTSNPNLYWYRQAAGRGLQLLFYSVGIGQISSEVPQNLSASRPQDRQFILSSKKLLLSDSGFYLCAWTLTGFVGYTFGSGTRLTVV.

The chain uses TRBV7-2 and TRBJ2-1; 7 bases agree with TRBD2. The CDR3 consists of 15 residues. Germline assignment: CDR1 SGHTA and CDR2 FQGNSA. The J segment lost 5 bases and the V segment lost 6 bases, leaving 10 bases of the junction unmatched. CDR3 in amino acids: CASRPGPSGNNEQFF. The CDR3 DNA reads as TGTGCCAGCAGACCCGGACCTAGCGGCAACAATGAGCAGTTCTTC.

This clone was seen a handful of times. The rearrangement uses TRBV4-1 and TRBJ2-7; 8 nucleotides match TRBD1. V lost 0 bases to trimming and J lost 2 bases; unmatched junction nucleotides: 9. The germline CDR1 and CDR2 sequences are MGHRA and YSYEKL. This CDR3 is 17 amino acids long. For the CDR3, the DNA is TGCGCCAGCAGCCAAGAGGAGGACGGGACAGGCGCCTACGAGCAGTACTTC. Translated: CASSQEEDGTGAYEQYF.

The V gene is TRBV19, the J gene TRBJ1-2; D remains ambiguous. The CDR3 consists of 10 residues. The V gene's germline CDR1 is LNHDA and CDR2 SQIVND (reference sequence). The V gene lost 6 bases and the J gene lost 5 bases, with 4 bases spanning the gap. The CDR3 here is CASSAYGYTF. CDR3 DNA sequence: TGTGCCAGTAGCGCGTATGGCTACACCTTC. The variable domain in full, with the rest retrieved from reference TRBV19 and TRBJ1-2, is DGGITQSPKYLFRKEGQNVTLSCEQNLNHDAMYWYRQDPGQGLRLIYYSQIVNDFQKGDIAEGYSVSREKKESFPLTVTSAQKNPTAFYLCASSAYGYTFGSGTRLTVV.